Listed below are T cell receptor beta chains from one sample, sequenced in a study of OX40 agonist ivuxolimab in advanced cancers. The table came from immunoSEQ multiplex PCR; TCRdb's copy has only in-frame clones and leaves some out. The data contain about 100,000 clones, approximately 90% of them singletons. The sequences come from CD4+ or CD8+ T cells sorted from blood, collected in a trial of the OX40 agonist ivuxolimab. These receptors originate from an adult with an advanced solid tumor such as melanoma, head and neck, liver or kidney cancer. CDR3s include the opening cysteine and the closing phenylalanine or tryptophan. A D gene is named only where the DNA matches it firmly. Clone sizes are given selectively: once, few, many, or a class where the clone is expanded.

J gene: TRBJ1-1
D gene: NA
V gene: TRBV18
clone size: NA
CDR3 protein: CASSARGAPGTEAFF
CDR3 DNA: TGTGCCAGCTCAGCACGGGGGGCCCCGGGGACTGAAGCTTTCTTT

J gene: TRBJ1-1
D gene: NA
V gene: TRBV18
clone size: NA
CDR3 protein: CASSPTRPNTEAFF
CDR3 DNA: TGTGCCAGCTCACCCACCAGGCCGAACACTGAAGCTTTCTTT

J gene: TRBJ2-3
D gene: TRBD2
V gene: TRBV2
clone size: NA
CDR3 protein: CASSAGLAGLADTQYF
CDR3 DNA: TGTGCCAGCAGTGCCGGACTAGCGGGGTTGGCAGATACGCAGTATTTT

J gene: TRBJ2-3
D gene: TRBD2
V gene: TRBV18
clone size: NA
CDR3 protein: CASSPSLAGDTQYF
CDR3 DNA: TGTGCCAGCTCACCGTCCCTAGCGGGAGATACGCAGTATTTT

J gene: TRBJ1-1
D gene: TRBD1
V gene: TRBV28
clone size: NA
CDR3 protein: CASGTQGEMTFF
CDR3 DNA: TGTGCCAGCGGAACCCAGGGGGAGATGACTTTCTTT

J gene: TRBJ2-1
D gene: TRBD2
V gene: TRBV7-8
clone size: NA
CDR3 protein: CASSFGTSKTNEQFF
CDR3 DNA: TGTGCCAGCAGCTTCGGGACTAGCAAGACAAATGAGCAGTTCTTC

J gene: TRBJ2-7
D gene: NA
V gene: TRBV19
clone size: NA
CDR3 protein: CASSLLLQGEQYF
CDR3 DNA: TGTGCCAGTAGTCTCCTTCTACAGGGCGAGCAGTACTTC

J gene: TRBJ2-3
D gene: NA
V gene: TRBV11-2
clone size: NA
CDR3 protein: CASSLQSHGSTDTQYF
CDR3 DNA: TGTGCCAGCAGCTTGCAAAGTCATGGTAGCACAGATACGCAGTATTTT

J gene: TRBJ2-2
D gene: NA
V gene: TRBV5-4
clone size: NA
CDR3 protein: CASSSRGAQANTGELFF
CDR3 DNA: TGTGCCAGCAGCTCCCGCGGAGCTCAGGCGAACACCGGGGAGCTGTTTTTT

J gene: TRBJ2-4
D gene: NA
V gene: TRBV6-1
clone size: NA
CDR3 protein: CASEGIAKNIQYF
CDR3 DNA: TGTGCCTCCGAGGGGATAGCCAAAAACATTCAGTACTTC

J gene: TRBJ2-1
D gene: TRBD2
V gene: TRBV11-2
clone size: NA
CDR3 protein: CASIEWLAEENEQFF
CDR3 DNA: TGTGCCAGCATAGAATGGCTAGCGGAAGAGAATGAGCAGTTCTTC

J gene: TRBJ2-2
D gene: TRBD1
V gene: TRBV5-1
clone size: few
CDR3 protein: CASRRLQGAGTGELFF
CDR3 DNA: TGCGCCAGCAGGCGTCTACAGGGGGCCGGGACCGGGGAGCTGTTTTTT

J gene: TRBJ2-1
D gene: TRBD1
V gene: TRBV6-5
clone size: NA
CDR3 protein: CASSSMGTGGFNEQFF
CDR3 DNA: TGTGCCAGCAGTTCGATGGGGACAGGGGGTTTTAATGAGCAGTTCTTC

J gene: TRBJ2-7
D gene: TRBD1
V gene: TRBV7-6
clone size: NA
CDR3 protein: CASSPLGTGTYEQYF
CDR3 DNA: TGTGCCAGCAGCCCCCTCGGGACAGGGACCTACGAGCAGTACTTC

J gene: TRBJ1-1
D gene: NA
V gene: TRBV10-1
clone size: NA
CDR3 protein: CASSESSTASNTEAFF
CDR3 DNA: TGCGCCAGCAGTGAGTCCTCGACAGCGTCGAACACTGAAGCTTTCTTT

J gene: TRBJ2-7
D gene: NA
V gene: TRBV30
clone size: NA
CDR3 protein: CAWNHKHEQYF
CDR3 DNA: TGTGCCTGGAACCACAAGCACGAGCAGTACTTC

J gene: TRBJ2-7
D gene: TRBD2
V gene: TRBV5-4
clone size: NA
CDR3 protein: CASSLGGSGIKHYEQYF
CDR3 DNA: TGTGCCAGCAGCTTGGGGGGTAGCGGGATAAAACACTACGAGCAGTACTTC

J gene: TRBJ2-1
D gene: NA
V gene: TRBV9
clone size: NA
CDR3 protein: CATVRSGHGGNEQFF
CDR3 DNA: TGTGCCACCGTCCGTAGCGGCCATGGGGGCAATGAGCAGTTCTTC

J gene: TRBJ1-3
D gene: NA
V gene: TRBV29-1
clone size: NA
CDR3 protein: CSVMDRGNTIYF
CDR3 DNA: TGCAGCGTTATGGACCGTGGAAACACCATATATTTT

J gene: TRBJ1-4
D gene: NA
V gene: TRBV2
clone size: NA
CDR3 protein: CASSAGRDPPREKLFF
CDR3 DNA: TGTGCCAGCAGTGCGGGCAGGGATCCGCCCCGTGAAAAACTGTTTTTT

J gene: TRBJ2-3
D gene: NA
V gene: TRBV27
clone size: NA
CDR3 protein: CASRPRLNPRVTDTQYF
CDR3 DNA: TGTGCCAGCAGACCTAGGTTGAATCCCCGGGTTACAGATACGCAGTATTTT

J gene: TRBJ2-5
D gene: NA
V gene: TRBV10-1
clone size: once
CDR3 protein: CASSESGVETQYF
CDR3 DNA: TGCGCCAGCAGTGAGTCGGGGGTTGAGACCCAGTACTTC

J gene: TRBJ2-6
D gene: TRBD1
V gene: TRBV30
clone size: NA
CDR3 protein: CAWRGQGDLSGANVLTF
CDR3 DNA: TGTGCCTGGAGAGGCCAGGGGGACCTCTCTGGGGCCAACGTCCTGACTTTC

J gene: TRBJ1-6
D gene: TRBD1
V gene: TRBV7-3
clone size: NA
CDR3 protein: CASSLTTPGGAGSPLHF
CDR3 DNA: TGTGCCAGCAGCTTAACGACGCCAGGGGGTGCCGGCTCACCCCTCCACTTT

J gene: TRBJ1-4
D gene: TRBD1
V gene: TRBV19
clone size: NA
CDR3 protein: CASRQGIEKLFF
CDR3 DNA: TGTGCCAGTCGACAGGGGATTGAAAAACTGTTTTTT

J gene: TRBJ1-1
D gene: NA
V gene: TRBV29-1
clone size: NA
CDR3 protein: CSVVLVNTEAFF
CDR3 DNA: TGCAGCGTTGTTCTCGTGAACACTGAAGCTTTCTTT

J gene: TRBJ2-1
D gene: TRBD2
V gene: TRBV5-1
clone size: NA
CDR3 protein: CASSLQTSGINEQFF
CDR3 DNA: TGCGCCAGCAGCTTGCAGACTAGCGGGATCAATGAGCAGTTCTTC

J gene: TRBJ2-7
D gene: TRBD2
V gene: TRBV15
clone size: NA
CDR3 protein: CATSRVPSGRGIHEQYF
CDR3 DNA: TGTGCCACCAGCAGAGTTCCTAGCGGGAGGGGGATCCACGAGCAGTACTTC

J gene: TRBJ1-2
D gene: NA
V gene: TRBV27
clone size: NA
CDR3 protein: CASSLGAKYGYTF
CDR3 DNA: TGTGCCAGCAGTTTAGGGGCCAAGTATGGCTACACCTTC

J gene: TRBJ1-4
D gene: NA
V gene: TRBV2
clone size: once
CDR3 protein: CASSPDGLNEKLFF
CDR3 DNA: TGTGCCAGCAGTCCCGACGGGCTTAATGAAAAACTGTTTTTT

J gene: TRBJ2-1
D gene: NA
V gene: TRBV29-1
clone size: NA
CDR3 protein: CSVEGGINEQFF
CDR3 DNA: TGCAGCGTTGAGGGCGGGATCAATGAGCAGTTCTTC

J gene: TRBJ2-5
D gene: NA
V gene: TRBV28
clone size: NA
CDR3 protein: CASSLSGFVDPGTQYF
CDR3 DNA: TGTGCCAGCAGTTTATCAGGCTTTGTGGACCCTGGGACCCAGTACTTC

J gene: TRBJ1-5
D gene: NA
V gene: TRBV10-2
clone size: once
CDR3 protein: CASSVQTNQPQHF
CDR3 DNA: TGCGCCAGCAGTGTTCAGACCAATCAGCCCCAGCATTTT

J gene: TRBJ2-2
D gene: NA
V gene: TRBV7-3
clone size: once
CDR3 protein: CASSLNRATGELFF
CDR3 DNA: TGTGCCAGCAGCTTAAACAGGGCCACCGGGGAGCTGTTTTTT

J gene: TRBJ2-3
D gene: NA
V gene: TRBV11-1
clone size: NA
CDR3 protein: CASSLEVRADTQYF
CDR3 DNA: TGTGCCAGCAGCTTAGAGGTCCGGGCAGATACGCAGTATTTT

J gene: TRBJ1-6
D gene: NA
V gene: TRBV6-5
clone size: NA
CDR3 protein: CATTSEVLNSPLHF
CDR3 DNA: TGTGCCACAACCTCGGAGGTACTGAATTCACCCCTCCACTTT

J gene: TRBJ2-5
D gene: NA
V gene: TRBV6-6
clone size: NA
CDR3 protein: CASSYSETQYF
CDR3 DNA: TGTGCCAGCAGTTACTCAGAGACCCAGTACTTC

J gene: TRBJ2-1
D gene: NA
V gene: TRBV11-3
clone size: NA
CDR3 protein: CASSLGWGNEQFF
CDR3 DNA: TGTGCCAGCAGCTTAGGATGGGGGAATGAGCAGTTCTTC

J gene: TRBJ2-7
D gene: NA
V gene: TRBV14
clone size: NA
CDR3 protein: CASGEGGTVAYEQYF
CDR3 DNA: TGTGCCAGCGGTGAGGGGGGTACGGTCGCCTACGAGCAGTACTTC

J gene: TRBJ2-7
D gene: NA
V gene: TRBV10-2
clone size: NA
CDR3 protein: CASSDAYEQYF
CDR3 DNA: TGCGCCAGCAGTGACGCCTACGAGCAGTACTTC

J gene: TRBJ1-5
D gene: NA
V gene: TRBV11-1
clone size: NA
CDR3 protein: CASSLTGTQPQHF
CDR3 DNA: TGTGCCAGCAGCCTCACCGGGACTCAGCCCCAGCATTTT

J gene: TRBJ1-1
D gene: NA
V gene: TRBV5-1
clone size: NA
CDR3 protein: CASSSSGARNTEAFF
CDR3 DNA: TGCGCCAGCAGCTCCTCGGGGGCCCGGAACACTGAAGCTTTCTTT

J gene: TRBJ2-7
D gene: NA
V gene: TRBV27
clone size: NA
CDR3 protein: CASSPGSPSSYEQYF
CDR3 DNA: TGTGCCAGCAGTCCAGGGTCCCCAAGCTCCTACGAGCAGTACTTC

J gene: TRBJ1-1
D gene: NA
V gene: TRBV7-8
clone size: NA
CDR3 protein: CASSLMGTNTEAFF
CDR3 DNA: TGTGCCAGCAGCTTAATGGGAACGAACACTGAAGCTTTCTTT

J gene: TRBJ2-7
D gene: NA
V gene: TRBV6-1
clone size: NA
CDR3 protein: CASSSHLVYEQYF
CDR3 DNA: TGTGCCAGCAGTTCCCATCTAGTATACGAGCAGTACTTC

J gene: TRBJ1-4
D gene: TRBD1
V gene: TRBV30
clone size: NA
CDR3 protein: CAERRTGLYEKLFF
CDR3 DNA: TGTGCCGAAAGACGGACAGGACTGTATGAAAAACTGTTTTTT